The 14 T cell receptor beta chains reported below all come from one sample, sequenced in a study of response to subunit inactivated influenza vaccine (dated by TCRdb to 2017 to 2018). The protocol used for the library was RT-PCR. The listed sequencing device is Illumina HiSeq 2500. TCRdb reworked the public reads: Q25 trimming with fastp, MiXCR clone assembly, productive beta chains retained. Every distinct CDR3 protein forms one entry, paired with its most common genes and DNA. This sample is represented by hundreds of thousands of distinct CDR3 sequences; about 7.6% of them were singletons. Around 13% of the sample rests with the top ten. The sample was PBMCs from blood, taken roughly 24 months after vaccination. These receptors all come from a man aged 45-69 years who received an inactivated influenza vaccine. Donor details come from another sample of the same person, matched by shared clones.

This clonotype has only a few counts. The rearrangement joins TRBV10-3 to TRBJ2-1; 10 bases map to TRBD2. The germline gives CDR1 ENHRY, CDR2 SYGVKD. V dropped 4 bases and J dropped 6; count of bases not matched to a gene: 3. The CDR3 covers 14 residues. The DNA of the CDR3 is TGTGCCATCAGTGGACTAGCGGGTTCCAATGAGCAGTTCTTC. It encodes CAISGLAGSNEQFF.

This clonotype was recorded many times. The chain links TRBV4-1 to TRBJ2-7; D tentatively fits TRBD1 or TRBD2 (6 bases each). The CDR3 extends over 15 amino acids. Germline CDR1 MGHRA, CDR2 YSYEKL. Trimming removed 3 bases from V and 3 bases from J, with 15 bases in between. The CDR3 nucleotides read TGCGCCAGCAGCCAGATGGAGGGGGTAGGCTACGAGCAGTACTTC. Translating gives CASSQMEGVGYEQYF.

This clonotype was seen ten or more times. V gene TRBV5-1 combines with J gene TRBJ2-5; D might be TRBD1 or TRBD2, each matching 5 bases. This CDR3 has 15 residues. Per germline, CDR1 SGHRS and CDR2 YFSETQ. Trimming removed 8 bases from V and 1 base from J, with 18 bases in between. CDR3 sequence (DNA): TGCGCCAGTGGGACCCGGGGCAGGACCCAAGAGACCCAGTACTTC. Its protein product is CASGTRGRTQETQYF.

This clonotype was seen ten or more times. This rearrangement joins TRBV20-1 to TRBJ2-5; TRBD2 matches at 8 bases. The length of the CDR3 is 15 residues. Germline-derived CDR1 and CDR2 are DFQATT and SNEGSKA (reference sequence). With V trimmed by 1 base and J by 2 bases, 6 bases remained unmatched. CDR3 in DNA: TGCAGTGCTAGAGGGCTAGCGGGTAGTCAAGAGACCCAGTACTTC. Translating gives CSARGLAGSQETQYF.

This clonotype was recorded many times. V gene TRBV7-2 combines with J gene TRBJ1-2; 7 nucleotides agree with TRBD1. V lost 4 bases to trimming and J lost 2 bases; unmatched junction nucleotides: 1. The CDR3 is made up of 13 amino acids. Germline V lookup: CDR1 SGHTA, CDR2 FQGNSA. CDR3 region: CASSWDRNYGYTF. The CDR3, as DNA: TGTGCCAGCAGCTGGGACAGAAACTATGGCTACACCTTC.

The CDR3 is CASSQVGTPTGANVLTF. In nucleotides, the CDR3 is TGCGCCAGCAGCCAAGTTGGGACTCCCACTGGGGCCAACGTCCTGACTTTC. This chain links TRBV4-1 with TRBJ2-6; a possible D gene is TRBD2 (6 bases). The CDR3 length is 17 residues. Germline assignment: CDR1 MGHRA and CDR2 YSYEKL. The V end lost 1 base, the J end lost 2 bases, and 12 bases lay between the germline ends.

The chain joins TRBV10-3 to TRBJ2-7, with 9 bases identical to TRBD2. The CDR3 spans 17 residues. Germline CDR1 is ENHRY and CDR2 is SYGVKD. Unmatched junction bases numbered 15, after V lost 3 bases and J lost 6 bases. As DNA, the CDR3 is TGTGCCATCAGTGATCTACCTAGCGGGACGCTCGGGATCGAGCAGTACTTC. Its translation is CAISDLPSGTLGIEQYF.

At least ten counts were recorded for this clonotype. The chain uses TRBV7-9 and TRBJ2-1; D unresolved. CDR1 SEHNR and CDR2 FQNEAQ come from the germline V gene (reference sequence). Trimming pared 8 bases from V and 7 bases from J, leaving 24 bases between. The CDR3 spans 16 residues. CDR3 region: CASESLLAIALNEQFF. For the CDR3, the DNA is TGTGCCAGCGAAAGCCTTTTGGCTATAGCCTTAAATGAGCAGTTCTTC.

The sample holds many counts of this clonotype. The CDR3 loop is CASRGTGGQPQHF. CDR3 coding DNA: TGTGCCAGCAGGGGGACAGGGGGTCAGCCCCAGCATTTT. J is TRBJ1-5 and V is TRBV25-1, with TRBD1 matching over 11 bases. Germline assignment: CDR1 MGHDK and CDR2 SYGVNS. Trimming at V came to 6 bases and at J to 6 bases, leaving 1 base not matched to a gene. The CDR3 runs 13 residues.

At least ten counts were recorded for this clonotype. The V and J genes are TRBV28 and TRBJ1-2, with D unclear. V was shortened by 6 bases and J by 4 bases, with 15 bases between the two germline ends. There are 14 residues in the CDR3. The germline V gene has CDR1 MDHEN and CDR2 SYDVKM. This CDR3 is CASSNRAELYGYTF. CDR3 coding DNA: TGTGCCAGCAGCAATAGGGCAGAACTCTATGGCTACACCTTC.

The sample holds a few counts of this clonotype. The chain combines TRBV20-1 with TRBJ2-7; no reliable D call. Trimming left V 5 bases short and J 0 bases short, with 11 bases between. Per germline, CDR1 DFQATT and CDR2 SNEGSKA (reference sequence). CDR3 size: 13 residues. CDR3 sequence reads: CSAAHASSYEQYF. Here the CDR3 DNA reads TGCAGTGCTGCTCACGCCAGCTCCTACGAGCAGTACTTC.

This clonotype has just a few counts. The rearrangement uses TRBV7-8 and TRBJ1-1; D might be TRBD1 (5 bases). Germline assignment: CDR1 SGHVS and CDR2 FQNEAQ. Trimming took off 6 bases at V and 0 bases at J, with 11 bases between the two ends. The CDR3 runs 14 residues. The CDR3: CASRPGVMNTEAFF. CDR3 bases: TGTGCCAGCAGACCGGGGGTAATGAACACTGAAGCTTTCTTT.

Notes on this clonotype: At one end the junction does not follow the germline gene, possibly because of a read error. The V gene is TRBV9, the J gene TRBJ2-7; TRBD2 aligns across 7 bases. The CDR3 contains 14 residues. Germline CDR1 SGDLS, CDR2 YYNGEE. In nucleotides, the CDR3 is TGTGCCTGCAGCGTTAGTCTAGCGGTAAACGAGCAGTACTTC. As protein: CACSVSLAVNEQYF. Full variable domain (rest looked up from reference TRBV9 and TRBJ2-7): DSGVTQTPKHLITATGQRVTLRCSPRSGDLSVYWYQQSLDQGLQFLIQYYNGEERAKGNILERFSAQQFPDLHSELNLSSLELGDSALYFCACSVSLAVNEQYFGPGTRLTVT.

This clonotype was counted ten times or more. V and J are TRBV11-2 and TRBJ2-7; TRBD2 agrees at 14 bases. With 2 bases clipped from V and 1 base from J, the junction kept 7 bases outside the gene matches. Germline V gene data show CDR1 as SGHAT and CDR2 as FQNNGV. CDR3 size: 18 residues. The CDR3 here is CASSLRGLAGGLSYEQYF. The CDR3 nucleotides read TGTGCCAGCAGCTTAAGAGGACTAGCGGGAGGCCTTTCCTACGAGCAGTACTTC.